Listed here is a single T cell receptor (beta chain). The sample comes from a study of graft-versus-host responses after intestinal transplantation. At the level of the study: Recipients had multivisceral, liver-intestinal, or isolated intestinal transplants. Every transplant recipient was induced with anti-thymocyte globulin, then maintained on tacrolimus and steroids for two to three years.

Assay used: immunoSEQ multiplex PCR; TCRdb lists only in-frame clones, some missing. The profile shows 10,000 to 15,000 clones, nearly 95% of them singletons. Trimming cost V 3 bases and J 3 bases, with 14 bases left between them. The germline V gene encodes CDR1 MNHEY and CDR2 SMNVEV (reference sequence). CDR3 length: 16 residues. The clonotype originates from a human patient who received an intestinal transplant, so some T cells may come from the graft donor. The material sequenced was PBMCs, taken around 110 days after intestinal transplant. This chain links TRBV27 with TRBJ2-2; D may be TRBD1 (5 bases). The CDR3 bases are TGTGCCAGCAGTTTCCAATCCAGGGTTTACACCGGGGAGCTGTTTTTT. It is translated as CASSFQSRVYTGELFF.